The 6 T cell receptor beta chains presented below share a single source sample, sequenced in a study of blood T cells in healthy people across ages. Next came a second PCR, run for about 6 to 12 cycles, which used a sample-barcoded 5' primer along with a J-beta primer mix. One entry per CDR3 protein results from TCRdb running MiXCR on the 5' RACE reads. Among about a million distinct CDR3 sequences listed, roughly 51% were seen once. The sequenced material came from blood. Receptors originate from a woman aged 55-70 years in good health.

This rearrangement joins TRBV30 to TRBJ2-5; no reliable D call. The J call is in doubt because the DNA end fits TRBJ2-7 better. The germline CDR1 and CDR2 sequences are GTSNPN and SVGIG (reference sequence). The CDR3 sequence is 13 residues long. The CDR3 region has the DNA TGTGCCTGGAGTGGTGAGGTCTTGGACGAGCAGTACTTC. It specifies CAWSGEVLDEQYF.

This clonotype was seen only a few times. The CDR3 here is CASSYPGQALSSPSEQYF. CDR3 in DNA: TGTGCCAGCAGTTATCCGGGACAGGCACTATCTTCTCCTTCTGAGCAGTACTTC. The chain employs TRBV28 and TRBJ2-7; 8 positions match TRBD1. The trim removed 4 bases at V and 7 bases at J, leaving 21 bases unmatched. This CDR3 has 18 amino acids. Per germline, CDR1 MDHEN and CDR2 SYDVKM.

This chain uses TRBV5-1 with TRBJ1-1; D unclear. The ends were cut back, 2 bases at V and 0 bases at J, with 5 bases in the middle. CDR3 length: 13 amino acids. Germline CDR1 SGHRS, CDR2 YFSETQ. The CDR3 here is CASSFTVNTEAFF. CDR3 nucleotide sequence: TGCGCCAGCAGCTTCACCGTGAACACTGAAGCTTTCTTT.

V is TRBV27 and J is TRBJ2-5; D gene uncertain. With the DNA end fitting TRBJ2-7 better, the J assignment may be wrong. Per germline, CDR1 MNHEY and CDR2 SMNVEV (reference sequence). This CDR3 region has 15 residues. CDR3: CASRISPSIAYEQYF. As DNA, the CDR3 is TGTGCCAGCAGGATATCCCCTAGTATCGCCTACGAGCAGTACTTC.

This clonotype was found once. The CDR3, as DNA: TGCGCCAGCAGCTTTGGGGACAAAGCTAATGAAAAACTGTTTTTT. It is translated as CASSFGDKANEKLFF. The chain has TRBV5-1 and TRBJ1-4; D is possibly TRBD1 (6 bases). This CDR3 is 15 amino acids long. Germline V lookup: CDR1 SGHRS, CDR2 YFSETQ. V was pared by 2 bases and J by 3 bases, with 11 bases between. Filled out from reference TRBV5-1 and TRBJ1-4, the complete variable domain reads KAGVTQTPRYLIKTRGQQVTLSCSPISGHRSVSWYQQTPGQGLQFLFEYFSETQRNKGNFPGRFSGRQFSNSRSEMNVSTLELGDSALYLCASSFGDKANEKLFFGSGTQLSVL.

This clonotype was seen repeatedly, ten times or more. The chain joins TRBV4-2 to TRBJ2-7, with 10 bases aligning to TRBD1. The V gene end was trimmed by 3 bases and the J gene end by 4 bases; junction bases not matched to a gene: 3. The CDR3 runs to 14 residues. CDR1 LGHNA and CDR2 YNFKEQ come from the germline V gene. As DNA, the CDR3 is TGTGCCAGCAGCCAGGGACAGGGGAATTACGAGCAGTACTTC. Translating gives CASSQGQGNYEQYF.